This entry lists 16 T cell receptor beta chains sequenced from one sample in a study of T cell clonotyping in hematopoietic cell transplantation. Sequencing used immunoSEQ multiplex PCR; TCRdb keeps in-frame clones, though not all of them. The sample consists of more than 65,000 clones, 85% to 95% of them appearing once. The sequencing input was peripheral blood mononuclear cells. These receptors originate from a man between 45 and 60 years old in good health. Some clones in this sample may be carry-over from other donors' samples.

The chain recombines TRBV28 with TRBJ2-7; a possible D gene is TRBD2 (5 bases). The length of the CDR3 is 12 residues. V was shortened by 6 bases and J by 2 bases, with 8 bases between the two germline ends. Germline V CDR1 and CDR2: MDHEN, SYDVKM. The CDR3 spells CASRSGTYEQYF. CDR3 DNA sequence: TGTGCCAGCAGATCCGGGACCTACGAGCAGTACTTC.

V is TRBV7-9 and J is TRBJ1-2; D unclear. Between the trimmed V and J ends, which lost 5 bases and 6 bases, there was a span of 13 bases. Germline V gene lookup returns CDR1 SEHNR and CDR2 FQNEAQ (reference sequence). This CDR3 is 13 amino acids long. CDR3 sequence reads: CASSTRTVDGYTF. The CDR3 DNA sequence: TGTGCCAGCAGCACACGGACGGTTGATGGCTACACCTTC.

CDR3 sequence (DNA): TGTGCCAGCAGCACCTCCTACGAGCAGTACTTC. Its protein product is CASSTSYEQYF. This chain uses TRBV21-1 with TRBJ2-7. TRBV21-1 is marked as a pseudogene. The CDR3 is made up of 11 amino acids.

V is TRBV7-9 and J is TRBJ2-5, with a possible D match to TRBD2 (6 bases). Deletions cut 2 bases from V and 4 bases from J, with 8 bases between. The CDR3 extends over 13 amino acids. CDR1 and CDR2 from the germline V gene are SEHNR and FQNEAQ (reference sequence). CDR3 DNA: TGTGCCAGCAGCTTAACGGGACTAGAGACCCAGTACTTC. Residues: CASSLTGLETQYF.

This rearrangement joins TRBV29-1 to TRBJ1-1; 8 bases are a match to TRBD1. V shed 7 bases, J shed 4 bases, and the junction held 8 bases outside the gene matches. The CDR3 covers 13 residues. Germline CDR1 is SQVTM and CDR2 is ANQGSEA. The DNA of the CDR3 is TGCAGCGCCCGGACAGGGACACGCACTGAAGCTTTCTTT. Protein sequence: CSARTGTRTEAFF.

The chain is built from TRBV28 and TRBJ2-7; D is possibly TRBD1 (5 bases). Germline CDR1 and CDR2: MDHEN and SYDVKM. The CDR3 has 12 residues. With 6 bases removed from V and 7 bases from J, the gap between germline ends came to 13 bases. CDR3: CASSGHYREQYF. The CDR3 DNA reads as TGTGCCAGCAGCGGACACTATCGGGAGCAGTACTTC. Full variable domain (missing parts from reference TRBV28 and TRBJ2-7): DVKVTQSSRYLVKRTGEKVFLECVQDMDHENMFWYRQDPGLGLRLIYFSYDVKMKEKGDIPEGYSVSREKKERFSLILESASTNQTSMYLCASSGHYREQYFGPGTRLTVT.

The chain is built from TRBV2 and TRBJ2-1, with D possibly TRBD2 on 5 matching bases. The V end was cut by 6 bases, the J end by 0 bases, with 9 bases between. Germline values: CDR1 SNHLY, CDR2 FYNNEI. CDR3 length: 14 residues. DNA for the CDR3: TGTGCCAGCAGGGAGGATCTCTCCTACAATGAGCAGTTCTTC. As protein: CASREDLSYNEQFF.

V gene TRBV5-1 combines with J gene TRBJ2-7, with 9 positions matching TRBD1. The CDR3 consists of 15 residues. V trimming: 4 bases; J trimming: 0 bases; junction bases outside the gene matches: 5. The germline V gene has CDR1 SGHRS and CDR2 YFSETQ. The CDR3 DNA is TGCGCCAGCAGCCTCGGGACAGGGAGCTCCTACGAGCAGTACTTC. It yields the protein CASSLGTGSSYEQYF.

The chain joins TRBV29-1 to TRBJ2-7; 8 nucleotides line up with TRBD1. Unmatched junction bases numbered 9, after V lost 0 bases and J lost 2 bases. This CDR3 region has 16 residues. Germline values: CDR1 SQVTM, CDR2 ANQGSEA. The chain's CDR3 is CSVEDPRTGSTYEQYF. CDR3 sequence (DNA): TGCAGCGTTGAAGATCCTAGGACAGGGTCGACCTACGAGCAGTACTTC.

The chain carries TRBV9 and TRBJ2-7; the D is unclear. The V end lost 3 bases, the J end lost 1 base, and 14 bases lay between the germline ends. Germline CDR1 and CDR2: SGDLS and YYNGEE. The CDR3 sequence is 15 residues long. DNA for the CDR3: TGTGCCAGCAGCGAGGGTTCTAGGGCTTCCTACGAGCAGTACTTC. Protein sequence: CASSEGSRASYEQYF.

CDR3 amino acids: CAISEDLGRQPQHF. The CDR3 DNA reads TGTGCCATCAGTGAGGACCTCGGTCGGCAGCCCCAGCATTTT. The chain uses TRBV10-3 and TRBJ1-5; D gene ambiguous. Germline V gene sequence: CDR1 ENHRY, CDR2 SYGVKD. V lost 2 bases, J lost 7 bases, and 12 bases lay in between. The CDR3 sequence is 14 residues long.

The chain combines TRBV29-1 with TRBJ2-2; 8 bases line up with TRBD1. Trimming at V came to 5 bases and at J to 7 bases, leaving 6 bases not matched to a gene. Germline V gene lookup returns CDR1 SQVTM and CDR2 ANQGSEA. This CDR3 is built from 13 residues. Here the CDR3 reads CSVHDRGDGELFF. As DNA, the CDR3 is TGCAGCGTTCACGACAGGGGTGACGGGGAGCTGTTTTTT.

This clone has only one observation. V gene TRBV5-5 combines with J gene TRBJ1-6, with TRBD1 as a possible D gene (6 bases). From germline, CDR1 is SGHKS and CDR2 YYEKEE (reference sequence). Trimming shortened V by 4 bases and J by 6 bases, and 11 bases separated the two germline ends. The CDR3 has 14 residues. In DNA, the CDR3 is TGTGCCAGCAGCATCCAGGGGATTAATTCACCCCTCCACTTT. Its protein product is CASSIQGINSPLHF.

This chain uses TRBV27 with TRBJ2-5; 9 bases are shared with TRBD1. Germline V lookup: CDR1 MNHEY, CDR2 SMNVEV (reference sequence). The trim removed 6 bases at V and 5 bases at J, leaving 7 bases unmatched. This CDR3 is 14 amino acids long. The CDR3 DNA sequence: TGTGCCAGCAGGCACCGGGACAGGGTCGAGACCCAGTACTTC. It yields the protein CASRHRDRVETQYF.

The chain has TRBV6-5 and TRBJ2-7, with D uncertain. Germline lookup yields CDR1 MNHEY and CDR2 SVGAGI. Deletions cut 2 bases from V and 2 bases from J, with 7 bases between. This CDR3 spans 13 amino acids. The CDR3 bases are TGTGCCAGCAGTTACCAGGAACCCTACGAGCAGTACTTC. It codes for CASSYQEPYEQYF.

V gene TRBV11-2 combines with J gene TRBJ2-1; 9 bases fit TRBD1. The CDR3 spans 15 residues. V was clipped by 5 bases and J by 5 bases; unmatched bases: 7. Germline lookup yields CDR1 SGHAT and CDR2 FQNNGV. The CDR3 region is CASSPRTGADNEQFF. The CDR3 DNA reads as TGTGCCAGCAGCCCCCGGACAGGGGCAGACAATGAGCAGTTCTTC.